A selection of T cell receptor beta chains follows, all from one sample in a study of blood T cell repertoires in COVID-19. Using immunoSEQ multiplex PCR, the repertoire was profiled, and TCRdb retains in-frame clones only, with some absent. The data contain roughly 280,000 clones, 85% to 90% of them seen just once; the ten biggest clones take up 3.6%. The source material was peripheral blood. The source of these receptors is a man aged 18 to 35 with active or convalescent COVID-19. Both conserved end residues are trimmed from each CDR3. Each record gives: V gene, J gene, CDR3 protein.

>TRBV10-3|TRBJ1-2
AINRDRDRANYGYT
>TRBV6-5|TRBJ1-3
ASSYSSVSGNTIY
>TRBV11-1|TRBJ1-6
ASSRDRAPGSPLH
>TRBV6-5|TRBJ1-4
ASSYSIGEKLF
>TRBV5-5|TRBJ2-7
ASSLTFSEQY
>TRBV2|TRBJ2-7
ASSRFDEQY
>TRBV7-9|TRBJ2-7
ASSPPGTPTYEQY
>TRBV7-2|TRBJ2-1
ASSSRPGLAGSNEQF
>TRBV5-5|TRBJ2-3
ASTGLTDTQY
>TRBV10-3|TRBJ2-1
AISDIGGSGNEQF
>TRBV5-1|TRBJ1-2
ASSLASAGGTYGYT
>TRBV6-4|TRBJ2-3
ASSDSEGGTDTQY
>TRBV5-5|TRBJ1-2
ASSYSGQVWYGYT
>TRBV2|TRBJ2-1
ASNGQGADNEQF
>TRBV4-3|TRBJ2-5
ASQARLYQETQY
>TRBV28|TRBJ2-1
ASSLGSRGGEQF
>TRBV29-1|TRBJ1-1
SVFGQANTEAF
>TRBV11-2|TRBJ1-5
ASSLGGIRQPQH
>TRBV6-5|TRBJ2-1
ASSVRRGYNEQF
>TRBV9|TRBJ1-4
ASSSGQGATNEKLF
>TRBV7-6|TRBJ2-2
ASSPSGGADTGELF
>TRBV29-1|TRBJ1-4
SVEAWTGSNEKLF
>TRBV28|TRBJ1-1
ASSLSRDSAEAF
>TRBV5-1|TRBJ1-3
ASSADSTHGNTIY
>TRBV25-1|TRBJ2-7
ATELYEQY
>TRBV14|TRBJ2-3
ASSQDWREYSTDTQY
>TRBV18|TRBJ1-2
ASSQPRGRGYT
>TRBV28|TRBJ2-7
ASSSRGPVYEQY